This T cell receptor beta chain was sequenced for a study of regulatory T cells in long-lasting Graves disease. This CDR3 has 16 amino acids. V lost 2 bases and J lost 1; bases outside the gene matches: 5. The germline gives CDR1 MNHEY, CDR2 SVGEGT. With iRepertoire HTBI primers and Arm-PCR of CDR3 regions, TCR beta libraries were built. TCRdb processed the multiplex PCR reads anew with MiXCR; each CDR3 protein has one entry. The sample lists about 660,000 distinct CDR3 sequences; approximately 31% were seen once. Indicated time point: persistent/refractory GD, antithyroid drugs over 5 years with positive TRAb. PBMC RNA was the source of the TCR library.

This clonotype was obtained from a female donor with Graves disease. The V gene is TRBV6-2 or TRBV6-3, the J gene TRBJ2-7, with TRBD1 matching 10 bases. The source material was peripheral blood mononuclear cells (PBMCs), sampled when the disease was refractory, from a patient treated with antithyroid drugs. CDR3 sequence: CASSYIGQGVSYEQYF. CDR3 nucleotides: TGTGCCAGCAGTTACATTGGACAGGGGGTATCCTACGAGCAGTACTTC.